The 4 T cell receptor beta chains given below trace back to one sample, sequenced in a study of T cells in Graves' hyperthyroidism and ophthalmopathy. The source material, RNA transcripts, was used to amplify TCR beta CDR3 regions. TCR CDR3 regions were first amplified by RT-PCR with HTBI primers. TCRdb reprocessed the multiplex PCR reads with MiXCR, giving one entry per CDR3 protein. The data hold some 740,000 distinct CDR3 sequences, with less than 15% observed a single time. Sequencing used blood. Receptor source: a woman aged 18-30 years with Graves' hyperthyroidism.

The V and J genes are TRBV5-1 and TRBJ2-2; D remains unclear. The V end lost 6 bases, the J end lost 3 bases, and 9 bases lay between the germline ends. Germline values: CDR1 SGHRS, CDR2 YFSETQ. The CDR3 runs 13 residues. CDR3 nucleotides: TGCGCCAGCATGGAACTGGACACCGGGGAGCTGTTTTTT. Translated, it gives CASMELDTGELFF.

This clonotype showed up many times. The V call is TRBV5-6, the J call TRBJ1-1; 7 bases match TRBD1. V was pared by 4 bases and J by 1 base, with 4 bases of the junction left unmatched. The germline CDR1 and CDR2 sequences are SGHDT and YYEEEE. CDR3 length: 14 amino acids. The CDR3 here is CASSVRGWNTEAFF. CDR3 DNA: TGTGCCAGCAGCGTCAGGGGGTGGAACACTGAAGCTTTCTTT.

This clonotype was counted only a few times. This sequence joins TRBV4-1 and TRBJ2-1; D gene uncertain. Germline V CDR1 and CDR2: MGHRA, YSYEKL. The CDR3 extends over 14 amino acids. Trimming removed 5 bases at V and 6 bases at J, with 14 bases between. CDR3 coding DNA: TGCGCCAGCAGCTTCGGAAATGGGGTCAATGAGCAGTTCTTC. This encodes CASSFGNGVNEQFF.

This clonotype was seen only a few times. V and J are TRBV4-2 and TRBJ2-5; 10 nucleotides agree with TRBD2. The CDR3 totals 15 residues. J gave up 3 bases and V 4 bases, and 5 bases lay outside the gene matches. Germline lookup yields CDR1 LGHNA and CDR2 YNFKEQ. Here the CDR3 DNA reads TGTGCCAGCAGCCGGGCAGCGGGAGGGGAAGAGACCCAGTACTTC. Its protein product is CASSRAAGGEETQYF.